One and the same sample provided the 2 T cell receptor beta chains below, sequenced in a study of shared clonotypes between healthy human individuals. Generated by immunoSEQ multiplex PCR, the TCRdb table keeps only in-frame clones and is missing some. The sample holds 2 million to 2.5 million clones, approximately 95% seen once. Sequencing was done on a sample of naive CD4+ T cells sorted from blood. As to subset: CD45RA+ positively selected. The receptors stem from a man in his late teens or twenties in good health.

The V and J genes are TRBV7-9 and TRBJ2-6, with D unclear. Trimming stripped 7 bases from V and 0 bases from J, with 10 bases between. The CDR3 has 15 amino acids. Germline V gene data show CDR1 as SEHNR and CDR2 as FQNEAQ (reference sequence). The CDR3 loop reads CASIISASGANVLTF. DNA for the CDR3: TGTGCCAGCATCATAAGCGCCTCTGGGGCCAACGTCCTGACTTTC.

In nucleotides, the CDR3 is TGTGCCAGCAACCCCTCGGGGTTGAGCACCGGGGAGCTGTTTTTT. This gives the protein CASNPSGLSTGELFF. The chain recombines TRBV2 with TRBJ2-2, with D maybe TRBD2 (5 bases). This CDR3 contains 15 residues. Germline V lookup: CDR1 SNHLY, CDR2 FYNNEI. V lost 7 bases to trimming and J lost 4 bases, with 16 bases between them.